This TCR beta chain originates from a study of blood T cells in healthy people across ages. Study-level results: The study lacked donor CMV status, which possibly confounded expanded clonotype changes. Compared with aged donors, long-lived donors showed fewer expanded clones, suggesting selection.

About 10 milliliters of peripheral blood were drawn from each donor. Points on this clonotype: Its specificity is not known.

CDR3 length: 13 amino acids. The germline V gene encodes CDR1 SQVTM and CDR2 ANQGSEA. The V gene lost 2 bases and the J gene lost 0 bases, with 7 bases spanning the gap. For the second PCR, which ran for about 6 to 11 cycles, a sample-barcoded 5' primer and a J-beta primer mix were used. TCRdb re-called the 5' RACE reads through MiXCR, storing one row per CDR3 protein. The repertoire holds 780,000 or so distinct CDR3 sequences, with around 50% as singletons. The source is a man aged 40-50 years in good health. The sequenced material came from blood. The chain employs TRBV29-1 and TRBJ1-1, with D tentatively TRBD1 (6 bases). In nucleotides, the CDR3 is TGCAGCGTTGAACCAGGGGTGAACACTGAAGCTTTCTTT. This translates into CSVEPGVNTEAFF.